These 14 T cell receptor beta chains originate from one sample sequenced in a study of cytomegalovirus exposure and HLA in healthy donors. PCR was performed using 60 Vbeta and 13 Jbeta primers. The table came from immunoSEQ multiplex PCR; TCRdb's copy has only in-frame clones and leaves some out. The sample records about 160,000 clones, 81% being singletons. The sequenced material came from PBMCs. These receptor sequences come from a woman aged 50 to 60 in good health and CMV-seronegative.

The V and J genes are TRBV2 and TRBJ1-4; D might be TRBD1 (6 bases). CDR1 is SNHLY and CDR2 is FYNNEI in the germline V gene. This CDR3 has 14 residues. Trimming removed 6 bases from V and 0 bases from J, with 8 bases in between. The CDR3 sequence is CASRAGATNEKLFF. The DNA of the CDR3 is TGTGCCAGCAGGGCAGGGGCAACTAATGAAAAACTGTTTTTT.

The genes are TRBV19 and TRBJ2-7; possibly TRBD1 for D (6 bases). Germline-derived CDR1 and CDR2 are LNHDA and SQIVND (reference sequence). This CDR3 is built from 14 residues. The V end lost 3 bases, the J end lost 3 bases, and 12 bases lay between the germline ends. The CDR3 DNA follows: TGTGCCAGTAGTATTACCGGGACACACTACGAGCAGTACTTC. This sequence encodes CASSITGTHYEQYF.

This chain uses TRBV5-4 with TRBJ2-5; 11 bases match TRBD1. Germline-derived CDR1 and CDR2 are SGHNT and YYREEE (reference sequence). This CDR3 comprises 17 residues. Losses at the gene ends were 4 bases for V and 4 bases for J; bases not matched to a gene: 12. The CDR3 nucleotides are TGTGCCAGCAGCCCCTCTGGGGACAGGGGGGTCGGAGAGACCCAGTACTTC. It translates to CASSPSGDRGVGETQYF.

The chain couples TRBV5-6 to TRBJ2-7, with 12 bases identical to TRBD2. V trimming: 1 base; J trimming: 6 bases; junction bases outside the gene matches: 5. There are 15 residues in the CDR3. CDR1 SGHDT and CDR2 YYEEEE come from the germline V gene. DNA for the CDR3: TGTGCCAGCAGCTTGCTAGCGGGAGGGTCTGGCGAGCAGTACTTC. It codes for CASSLLAGGSGEQYF.

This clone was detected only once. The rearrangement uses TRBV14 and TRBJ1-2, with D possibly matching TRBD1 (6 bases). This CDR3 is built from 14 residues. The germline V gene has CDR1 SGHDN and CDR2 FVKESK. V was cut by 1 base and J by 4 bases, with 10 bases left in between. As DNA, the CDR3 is TGTGCCAGCAGCCAAGCCGGACAGAGCTATGGCTACACCTTC. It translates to CASSQAGQSYGYTF.

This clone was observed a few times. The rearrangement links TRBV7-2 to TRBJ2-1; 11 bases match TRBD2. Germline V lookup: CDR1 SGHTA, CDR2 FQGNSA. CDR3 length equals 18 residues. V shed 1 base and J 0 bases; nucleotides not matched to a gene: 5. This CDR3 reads CASSLVASGRSSYNEQFF. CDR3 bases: TGTGCCAGCAGCTTAGTGGCTAGCGGGAGGAGCTCCTACAATGAGCAGTTCTTC.

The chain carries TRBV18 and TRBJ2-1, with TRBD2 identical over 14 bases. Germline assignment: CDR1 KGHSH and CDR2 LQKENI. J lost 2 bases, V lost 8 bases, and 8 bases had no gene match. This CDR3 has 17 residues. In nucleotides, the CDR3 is TGTGCCAGCCAAGGACTAGCGGGAGGATCCGCCTACAATGAGCAGTTCTTC. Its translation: CASQGLAGGSAYNEQFF.

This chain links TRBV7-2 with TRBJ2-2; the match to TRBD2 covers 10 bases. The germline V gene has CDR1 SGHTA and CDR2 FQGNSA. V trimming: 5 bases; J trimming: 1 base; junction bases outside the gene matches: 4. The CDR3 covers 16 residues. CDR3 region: CASSRVAGGNTGELFF. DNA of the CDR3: TGTGCCAGCAGCCGAGTAGCGGGAGGGAACACCGGGGAGCTGTTTTTT.

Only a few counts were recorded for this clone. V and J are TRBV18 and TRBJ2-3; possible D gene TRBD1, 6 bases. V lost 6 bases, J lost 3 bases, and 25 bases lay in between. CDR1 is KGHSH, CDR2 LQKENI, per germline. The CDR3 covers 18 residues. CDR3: CASSPPFGGYSRTDTQYF. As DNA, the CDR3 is TGTGCCAGCTCCCCCCCGTTTGGGGGCTATTCGAGAACAGATACGCAGTATTTT.

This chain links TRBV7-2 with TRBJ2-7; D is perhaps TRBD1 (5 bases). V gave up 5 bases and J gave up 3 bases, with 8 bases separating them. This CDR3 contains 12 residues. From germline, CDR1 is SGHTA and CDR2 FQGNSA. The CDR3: CASSQGHYEQYF. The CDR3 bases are TGTGCCAGCAGCCAGGGCCACTACGAGCAGTACTTC.

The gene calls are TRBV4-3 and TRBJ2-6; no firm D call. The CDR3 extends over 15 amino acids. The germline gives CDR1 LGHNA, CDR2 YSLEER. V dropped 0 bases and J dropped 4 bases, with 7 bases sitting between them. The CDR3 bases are TGCGCCAGCAGCCAAGACAGATTCGGGGCCAACGTCCTGACTTTC. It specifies CASSQDRFGANVLTF.

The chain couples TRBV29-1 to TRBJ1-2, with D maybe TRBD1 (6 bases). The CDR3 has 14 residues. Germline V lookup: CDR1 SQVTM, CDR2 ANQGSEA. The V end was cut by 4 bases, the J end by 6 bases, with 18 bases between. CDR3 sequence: CSVVTVRGADGYTF. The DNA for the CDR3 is TGCAGCGTTGTAACGGTCAGGGGCGCGGATGGCTACACCTTC.

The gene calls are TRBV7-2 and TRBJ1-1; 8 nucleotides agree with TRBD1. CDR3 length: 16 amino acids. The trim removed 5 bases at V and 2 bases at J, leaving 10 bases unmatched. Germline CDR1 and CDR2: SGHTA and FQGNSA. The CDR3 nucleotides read TGTGCCAGCAGCCCGCCTTTTGGACAGGGAAACACTGAAGCTTTCTTT. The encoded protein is CASSPPFGQGNTEAFF.

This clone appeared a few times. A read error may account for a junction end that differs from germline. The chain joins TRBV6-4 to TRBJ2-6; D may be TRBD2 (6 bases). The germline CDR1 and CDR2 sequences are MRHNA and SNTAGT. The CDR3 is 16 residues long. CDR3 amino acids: CASSPSEGSGANVLTF. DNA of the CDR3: TGCGCCAGCAGCCCCTCGGAGGGCTCTGGGGCCAACGTCCTGACTTTC.